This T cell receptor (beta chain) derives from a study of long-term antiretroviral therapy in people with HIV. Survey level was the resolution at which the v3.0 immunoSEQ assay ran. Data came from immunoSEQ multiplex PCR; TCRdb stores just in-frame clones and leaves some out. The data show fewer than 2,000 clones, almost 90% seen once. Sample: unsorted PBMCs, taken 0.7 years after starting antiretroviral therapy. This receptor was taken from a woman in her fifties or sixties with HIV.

CDR3 in DNA: TGCAGCGTGTCGGGACTAGCGGGGGGGGACGATACGCAGTATTTT. Protein sequence: CSVSGLAGGDDTQYF. The chain uses TRBV29-1 and TRBJ2-3; 16 bases are a match to TRBD2. Trimming at V came to 6 bases and at J to 6 bases, leaving 6 bases not matched to a gene. Per the germline V gene, CDR1 is SQVTM and CDR2 is ANQGSEA. This CDR3 spans 15 amino acids.